A single sample is the source of the 28 T cell receptor beta chains below, sequenced in a study of cytomegalovirus exposure and HLA in healthy donors (dated 2017 in TCRdb). Library construction relied on the immunoSEQ multiplex PCR assay. For the multiplex PCR, a mixture combining 60 forward primers for TCR Vbeta segments and 13 reverse primers for TCR Jbeta segments was used. TCRdb obtained this table from immuneACCESS and retained in-frame rearrangements with V and J assigned. These tables miss some clones; where compared with another copy, unresolved V genes account for less than half of the shortfall, and the remainder is unexplained. A total of 150,000 to 200,000 clones appear in this sample, around 62% of them only once. Jointly, the top ten make up around 3% of the sample. The sample was PBMCs. These receptors all come from a man aged 35 to 55 in good health and CMV-seronegative.

This clone appeared a few times. The chain links TRBV5-6 to TRBJ1-1; D might be TRBD1 (5 bases). Trimming left V 7 bases short and J 5 bases short, with 15 bases between. Germline V gene data show CDR1 as SGHDT and CDR2 as YYEEEE. The CDR3 extends over 13 amino acids. The CDR3 protein is CASAPQGYTEAFF. CDR3 in DNA: TGTGCCAGCGCCCCTCAGGGATATACTGAAGCTTTCTTT. The full variable domain, its missing parts supplied by reference TRBV5-6 and TRBJ1-1, is DAGVTQSPTHLIKTRGQQVTLRCSPKSGHDTVSWYQQALGQGPQFIFQYYEEEERQRGNFPDRFSGHQFPNYSSELNVNALLLGDSALYLCASAPQGYTEAFFGQGTRLTVV.

This clone has just a few counts. This sequence joins TRBV10-3 and TRBJ1-3; the match to TRBD1 covers 7 bases. Trimming removed 6 bases from V and 8 bases from J; junction bases left unmatched: 7. Germline-derived CDR1 and CDR2 are ENHRY and SYGVKD. This CDR3 has 13 residues. CDR3 bases: TGTGCCATCAGGACAGGGCTCGTGGACACCATATATTTT. Encoded protein: CAIRTGLVDTIYF.

The V gene is TRBV5-1, the J gene TRBJ2-7; 11 bases match TRBD1. There are 17 residues in the CDR3. V lost 1 base, J lost 4 bases, and 10 bases stayed unmatched. From germline, CDR1 is SGHRS and CDR2 YFSETQ. The CDR3 nucleotides read TGCGCCAGCAGCTTGAGCCCCCGGGACAGGGGGTTGTACGAGCAGTACTTC. Its translation: CASSLSPRDRGLYEQYF.

The rearrangement uses TRBV5-1 and TRBJ2-5; 15 nucleotides match TRBD2. The V and J ends lost 4 bases and 3 bases, in that order; junction bases with no gene match: 4. Germline assignment: CDR1 SGHRS and CDR2 YFSETQ. CDR3 length: 16 residues. CDR3 region: CASSQGTSGGKETQYF. CDR3 DNA: TGCGCCAGCAGCCAGGGGACTAGCGGGGGGAAAGAGACCCAGTACTTC. Full variable domain (remainder filled in from reference TRBV5-1 and TRBJ2-5): KAGVTQTPRYLIKTRGQQVTLSCSPISGHRSVSWYQQTPGQGLQFLFEYFSETQRNKGNFPGRFSGRQFSNSRSEMNVSTLELGDSALYLCASSQGTSGGKETQYFGPGTRLLVL.

A few counts support this clone. The V call is TRBV5-4, the J call TRBJ2-3; 7 nucleotides align to TRBD1. The CDR3 consists of 16 residues. The V gene end was trimmed by 0 bases and the J gene end by 0 bases; junction bases not matched to a gene: 4. Germline lookup yields CDR1 SGHNT and CDR2 YYREEE (reference sequence). The CDR3: CASSLVTGRSTDTQYF. CDR3 DNA sequence: TGTGCCAGCAGCTTGGTGACAGGGCGTAGCACAGATACGCAGTATTTT.

V usage is TRBV30 and J usage is TRBJ2-7; 7 bases agree with TRBD2. This CDR3 has 12 amino acids. With V trimmed by 5 bases and J by 6 bases, 7 bases remained unmatched. Germline CDR1 reads GTSNPN; CDR2 reads SVGIG (reference sequence). The chain's CDR3 is CAWGAGVREQYF. The CDR3 nucleotides read TGTGCCTGGGGGGCGGGAGTCCGCGAGCAGTACTTC.

The chain uses TRBV27 and TRBJ2-3; TRBD1 agrees at 7 bases. This CDR3 contains 13 residues. Unmatched junction bases numbered 2, after V lost 8 bases and J lost 0 bases. Germline lookup yields CDR1 MNHEY and CDR2 SMNVEV (reference sequence). Here the CDR3 DNA reads TGTGCCAGCTGGACAGGCAGCACAGATACGCAGTATTTT. Translating gives CASWTGSTDTQYF.

V and J are TRBV11-2 and TRBJ1-1; 9 bases agree with TRBD1. The CDR3 runs 19 residues. Germline V gene sequence: CDR1 SGHAT, CDR2 FQNNGV. V shed 3 bases, J shed 11 bases, and the junction held 25 bases outside the gene matches. CDR3: CASSFQPVPGQGGVHTAFF. CDR3 bases: TGTGCCAGCAGCTTCCAACCCGTCCCGGGACAGGGAGGTGTTCATACGGCTTTCTTT.

V usage is TRBV2 and J usage is TRBJ2-3; weak D call: TRBD1 (7 bases). Germline assignment: CDR1 SNHLY and CDR2 FYNNEI. The CDR3 has 17 amino acids. Deletions cut 4 bases from V and 0 bases from J, with 17 bases between. The CDR3 protein is CASSVGGQTLSTDTQYF. The CDR3 DNA reads TGTGCCAGCAGTGTCGGGGGACAGACTCTTAGCACAGATACGCAGTATTTT.

The chain links TRBV4-1 to TRBJ1-5; D unresolved. CDR1 is MGHRA and CDR2 is YSYEKL in the germline V gene. The CDR3 consists of 14 residues. With 1 base removed from V and 4 bases from J, the gap between germline ends came to 8 bases. This CDR3 is CASSQGEANQPQHF. DNA of the CDR3: TGCGCCAGCAGCCAAGGTGAAGCAAATCAGCCCCAGCATTTT.

This clone was picked up a small number of times. The chain combines TRBV21-1 with TRBJ2-7; TRBD1 is the table's D call and was not checked against the DNA. TRBV21-1 is listed as a pseudogene. The CDR3 spans 14 residues. CDR3 residues: CASTLDRDNYEQYF. The CDR3 DNA sequence: TGTGCCAGCACCTTAGACAGGGATAACTACGAGCAGTACTTC.

The chain employs TRBV5-4 and TRBJ2-7, with TRBD2 identical over 7 bases. V dropped 1 base and J dropped 4; count of bases not matched to a gene: 5. This CDR3 comprises 14 residues. The germline CDR1 and CDR2 sequences are SGHNT and YYREEE (reference sequence). CDR3 protein: CASSLNGGGYEQYF. CDR3 bases: TGTGCCAGCAGCTTGAACGGGGGAGGGTACGAGCAGTACTTC.

This clone has only one observation. The chain combines TRBV29-1 with TRBJ2-7; 7 bases align to TRBD2. The junction had 4 bases not matched to a gene; V was cut back by 6 bases and J by 2 bases. The CDR3 is 12 residues long. From germline, CDR1 is SQVTM and CDR2 ANQGSEA. The CDR3 region has the DNA TGCAGCGTCGGGGCGGGAGCCTACGAGCAGTACTTC. It is translated as CSVGAGAYEQYF.

This chain uses TRBV6-1 with TRBJ1-1; the D gene is possibly TRBD1 (5 bases). Trimming removed 4 bases from V and 3 bases from J, with 6 bases in between. CDR3 length: 12 amino acids. Germline CDR1 reads MNHNS; CDR2 reads SASEGT. The CDR3: CASSAGYTEAFF. The CDR3 DNA reads TGTGCCAGCAGTGCAGGGTACACTGAAGCTTTCTTT.

The chain joins TRBV7-9 to TRBJ1-1; 10 nucleotides agree with TRBD1. Per the germline V gene, CDR1 is SEHNR and CDR2 is FQNEAQ (reference sequence). CDR3 length: 15 residues. The trim removed 5 bases at V and 2 bases at J, leaving 5 bases unmatched. The CDR3 here is CASSTRDRGNTEAFF. CDR3 sequence (DNA): TGTGCCAGCAGCACGCGGGACAGGGGAAACACTGAAGCTTTCTTT. Combining the CDR3 with reference TRBV7-9 and TRBJ1-1 gives the whole variable domain DTGVSQNPRHKITKRGQNVTFRCDPISEHNRLYWYRQTLGQGPEFLTYFQNEAQLEKSRLLSDRFSAERPKGSFSTLEIQRTEQGDSAMYLCASSTRDRGNTEAFFGQGTRLTVV.

The chain has TRBV7-2 and TRBJ2-1, with unresolved D. Germline V gene sequence: CDR1 SGHTA, CDR2 FQGNSA. CDR3 length equals 14 residues. Trimming removed 1 base from V and 6 bases from J, with 10 bases in between. CDR3 sequence (DNA): TGTGCCAGCAGCTTAGGAAGAGGCAGCAATGAGCAGTTCTTC. Its translation: CASSLGRGSNEQFF.

This rearrangement joins TRBV7-2 to TRBJ1-2, with TRBD1 identical over 10 bases. Germline CDR1 reads SGHTA; CDR2 reads FQGNSA. The J segment lost 4 bases and the V segment lost 5 bases, leaving 13 bases of the junction unmatched. The CDR3 covers 17 residues. This CDR3 is CASSVGQGGRLGYGYTF. DNA for the CDR3: TGTGCCAGCAGCGTAGGACAGGGGGGACGGTTGGGCTATGGCTACACCTTC. Together with reference TRBV7-2 and TRBJ1-2, the CDR3 gives the full variable domain: GAGVSQSPSNKVTEKGKDVELRCDPISGHTALYWYRQSLGQGLEFLIYFQGNSAPDKSGLPSDRFSAERTGGSVSTLTIQRTQQEDSAVYLCASSVGQGGRLGYGYTFGSGTRLTVV.

The V gene is TRBV5-3, the J gene TRBJ2-3; 9 nucleotides line up with TRBD2. TRBV5-3 is reported as an ORF; its role is uncertain. The CDR3 is 15 residues long. The V segment lost 1 base and the J segment 3 bases; nucleotides outside the gene matches: 3. CDR3 loop: CARSLFSGRTDTQYF. The CDR3 DNA reads as TGTGCCAGAAGCTTGTTTAGCGGGAGAACAGATACGCAGTATTTT.

This clone was recorded only once. Here the CDR3 reads CASSLRLGEQFF. In DNA form, the CDR3 reads TGTGCCAGCAGCTTAAGGCTTGGTGAGCAGTTCTTC. The chain links TRBV7-3 to TRBJ2-1; D is unclear. Germline V gene sequence: CDR1 SGHTA, CDR2 FQGTGA. This CDR3 spans 12 amino acids. V lost 1 base to trimming and J lost 9 bases, with 7 bases between them.

This chain uses TRBV19 with TRBJ1-5; D unresolved. Trimming left V 2 bases short and J 10 bases short, with 9 bases between. This CDR3 has 12 residues. Germline CDR1 LNHDA, CDR2 SQIVND (reference sequence). CDR3: CASSISPRPQHF. Written as DNA, the CDR3 is TGTGCCAGTAGTATAAGTCCCAGACCCCAGCATTTT.

V gene TRBV11-2 combines with J gene TRBJ2-5, with 7 nucleotides matching TRBD1. The J call is uncertain, as TRBJ2-7 better fits the DNA end. Per germline, CDR1 SGHAT and CDR2 FQNNGV. This CDR3 is built from 13 residues. DNA of the CDR3: TGTGCCAGCACCATCGGGACAGCCTACGAGCAGTACTTC. Translated: CASTIGTAYEQYF.

The sample holds one count of this clone. The V call is TRBV13, the J call TRBJ2-1; D might be TRBD2 (5 bases). V dropped 0 bases and J dropped 5 bases, with 11 bases sitting between them. The CDR3 length is 15 residues. The V gene's germline CDR1 is PRHDT and CDR2 FYEKMQ (reference sequence). CDR3 bases: TGTGCCAGCAGCTTAGGCCTAGGACTGAACAATGAGCAGTTCTTC. It yields the protein CASSLGLGLNNEQFF.

On this clone itself: The sample has other DNA sequences that encode this CDR3 too. The rearrangement joins TRBV2 to TRBJ1-5, with TRBD1 identical over 9 bases. This CDR3 comprises 16 residues. The germline V gene encodes CDR1 SNHLY and CDR2 FYNNEI. With V trimmed by 3 bases and J by 4 bases, 7 bases remained unmatched. CDR3 sequence (DNA): TGTGCCAGCAGTGAGGCGCTCGGGACAGGGAATCAGCCCCAGCATTTT. Residues: CASSEALGTGNQPQHF.

A few counts support this clone. The chain couples TRBV7-2 to TRBJ2-5; 11 bases are a match to TRBD2. Germline CDR1 reads SGHTA; CDR2 reads FQGNSA. V was clipped by 5 bases and J by 2 bases; unmatched bases: 13. CDR3 length equals 18 residues. In DNA, the CDR3 is TGTGCCAGCAGCCCCCTGACTAGCGGGGCCCCCCCACAAGAGACCCAGTACTTC. This sequence encodes CASSPLTSGAPPQETQYF. The full variable domain, its missing parts supplied by reference TRBV7-2 and TRBJ2-5, is GAGVSQSPSNKVTEKGKDVELRCDPISGHTALYWYRQSLGQGLEFLIYFQGNSAPDKSGLPSDRFSAERTGGSVSTLTIQRTQQEDSAVYLCASSPLTSGAPPQETQYFGPGTRLLVL.

The chain carries TRBV5-1 and TRBJ1-4, with 12 bases fitting TRBD1. The CDR3 spans 18 residues. Trimming cost V 3 bases and J 5 bases; bases outside gene matches: 11. The germline gives CDR1 SGHRS, CDR2 YFSETQ. The CDR3 DNA is TGCGCCAGCAGCTGGACCTCCGGGACAGGGGGCGCGAATGAAAAACTGTTTTTT. It translates to CASSWTSGTGGANEKLFF.

A word on this clone: The missing conserved phenylalanine or tryptophan at the end of this CDR3 makes a read error likely. This sequence joins TRBV29-1 and TRBJ1-2, with a weak D call TRBD1 (6 bases). V was shortened by 2 bases and J by 3 bases, with 7 bases between the two germline ends. The CDR3 is 12 residues long. The germline V gene has CDR1 SQVTM and CDR2 ANQGSEA. The CDR3 is CSVERGYYGYTL. The CDR3 coding sequence is TGCAGCGTTGAAAGGGGGTACTATGGCTACACCCTC.

Remarks on this clone: The junction shows a germline mismatch at one end, possibly a read error. V is TRBV7-9 and J is TRBJ2-5; 8 nucleotides match TRBD1. The J call may be incorrect, as the DNA end agrees better with TRBJ2-7. This CDR3 contains 14 residues. Germline loops: CDR1 SEHNR, CDR2 FQNEAQ (reference sequence). This chain's CDR3 is CSSSPGQGHYEQYF. The CDR3 DNA is TGTTCCAGCAGCCCAGGACAGGGTCACTACGAGCAGTACTTC.

V gene TRBV5-8 combines with J gene TRBJ1-1; D not resolved. The V and J ends lost 0 bases and 4 bases respectively, with 13 bases between them. Per germline, CDR1 SGHTS and CDR2 YDEGEE. The CDR3 consists of 15 residues. CDR3 DNA sequence: TGTGCCAGCAGCTTGGAGCTGGGAGGAGTCACTGAAGCTTTCTTT. Its protein is CASSLELGGVTEAFF.